A single sample is the source of the 13 T cell receptor beta chains below, sequenced in a study of control samples from healthy donors and cancer patients. The data were produced by immunoSEQ multiplex PCR, yet TCRdb's version contains in-frame clones alone and is incomplete. The table lists approximately 120,000 clones, 90% of them singletons, with about 4.2% in the top ten. Material: blood. The receptors come from a human donor in good health. The donor label of this sample is uncertain.

The rearrangement uses TRBV20-1 and TRBJ1-1; D not certain. V was clipped by 1 base and J by 11 bases, with 11 bases between them. From germline, CDR1 is DFQATT and CDR2 SNEGSKA (reference sequence). This CDR3 has 11 residues. CDR3 region: CSARVEGEAFF. Written as DNA, the CDR3 is TGCAGTGCTAGAGTGGAGGGAGAGGCTTTCTTT.

This clone showed up just once. This CDR3 is CASSYHRDLNTEAFF. As DNA, the CDR3 is TGTGCCAGCAGTTACCACCGGGACCTCAACACTGAAGCTTTCTTT. The chain recombines TRBV6-6 with TRBJ1-1; perhaps TRBD1 as D (5 bases). Trimming removed 2 bases from V and 2 bases from J, with 12 bases in between. The CDR3 runs 15 residues. Germline CDR1 and CDR2: MNHNY and SVGAGI (reference sequence).

The rearrangement links TRBV6-1 to TRBJ2-5; TRBD2 aligns across 10 bases. V was pared by 1 base and J by 4 bases, with 9 bases of the junction left unmatched. The length of the CDR3 is 17 residues. In germline, CDR1 is MNHNS, CDR2 SASEGT. CDR3 sequence reads: CASSEVGGAGGRETQYF. CDR3 DNA: TGTGCCAGCAGTGAAGTTGGGGGAGCGGGGGGGCGAGAGACCCAGTACTTC.

The chain links TRBV6-5 to TRBJ2-4; 7 bases agree with TRBD1. Germline CDR1 is MNHEY and CDR2 is SVGAGI. Trimming at V came to 5 bases and at J to 4 bases, leaving 5 bases not matched to a gene. This CDR3 has 14 amino acids. The CDR3 nucleotides read TGTGCCAGCAGTACCGGGACAGCAAAAAACATTCAGTACTTC. Protein: CASSTGTAKNIQYF.

The gene calls are TRBV5-6 and TRBJ2-7; 10 positions match TRBD2. Germline CDR1 SGHDT, CDR2 YYEEEE. The ends lost 2 bases at V and 6 bases at J; junction bases unmatched: 8. The CDR3 is 15 amino acids. CDR3 sequence: CASSLPSLAGAEQYF. The CDR3 DNA is TGTGCCAGCAGCTTACCGAGTCTAGCGGGGGCCGAGCAGTACTTC. The whole variable domain, remainder taken from reference TRBV5-6 and TRBJ2-7, is DAGVTQSPTHLIKTRGQQVTLRCSPKSGHDTVSWYQQALGQGPQFIFQYYEEEERQRGNFPDRFSGHQFPNYSSELNVNALLLGDSALYLCASSLPSLAGAEQYFGPGTRLTVT.

The chain uses TRBV19 and TRBJ1-1; D call uncertain. V was pared by 4 bases and J by 7 bases, with 10 bases between. CDR3 length: 12 amino acids. Germline values: CDR1 LNHDA, CDR2 SQIVND (reference sequence). This CDR3 reads CASSSYTGEAFF. CDR3 DNA sequence: TGTGCCAGTAGTAGCTACACCGGTGAAGCTTTCTTT.

V usage is TRBV5-4 and J usage is TRBJ2-2, with 9 nucleotides matching TRBD2. The CDR3 spans 16 residues. With V trimmed by 2 bases and J by 4 bases, 6 bases remained unmatched. The germline V gene has CDR1 SGHNT and CDR2 YYREEE (reference sequence). CDR3 in amino acids: CASSFKRGDPTGELFF. Written as DNA, the CDR3 is TGTGCCAGCAGCTTTAAGCGGGGGGACCCCACCGGGGAGCTGTTTTTT. Using reference TRBV5-4 and TRBJ2-2 for the parts outside the CDR3, the full variable domain is ETGVTQSPTHLIKTRGQQVTLRCSSQSGHNTVSWYQQALGQGPQFIFQYYREEENGRGNFPPRFSGLQFPNYSSELNVNALELDDSALYLCASSFKRGDPTGELFFGEGSRLTVL.

This clone was seen just once. The V gene is TRBV5-1, the J gene TRBJ1-4; D might be TRBD1 (5 bases). V was cut by 4 bases and J by 1 base, with 11 bases left in between. The germline gives CDR1 SGHRS, CDR2 YFSETQ. The CDR3 has 15 amino acids. In DNA, the CDR3 is TGCGCCAGCAGCAGGGACGTTGGAACTAATGAAAAACTGTTTTTT. It codes for CASSRDVGTNEKLFF.

The rearrangement links TRBV10-3 to TRBJ1-1; D possibly corresponds to TRBD1 (5 bases). Germline V CDR1 and CDR2: ENHRY, SYGVKD. The CDR3 covers 15 residues. The V and J ends lost 3 bases and 1 base respectively, with 12 bases between them. The chain's CDR3 is CAISESGDPNTEAFF. The CDR3 DNA reads TGTGCCATCAGTGAATCGGGGGACCCGAACACTGAAGCTTTCTTT.

The chain combines TRBV5-1 with TRBJ2-7; TRBD1 is a possible D gene (5 bases). This CDR3 region has 14 residues. V lost 5 bases and J lost 3, with 15 bases in between. Germline CDR1 is SGHRS and CDR2 is YFSETQ. CDR3 in amino acids: CASRYEGVIYEQYF. In nucleotides, the CDR3 is TGCGCCAGCAGATACGAAGGGGTCATCTACGAGCAGTACTTC. Filled out from reference TRBV5-1 and TRBJ2-7, the complete variable domain reads KAGVTQTPRYLIKTRGQQVTLSCSPISGHRSVSWYQQTPGQGLQFLFEYFSETQRNKGNFPGRFSGRQFSNSRSEMNVSTLELGDSALYLCASRYEGVIYEQYFGPGTRLTVT.

The chain links TRBV28 to TRBJ1-2, with D possibly being TRBD1 (5 bases). The CDR3 has 12 residues. The germline gives CDR1 MDHEN, CDR2 SYDVKM. Trimming removed 6 bases from V and 4 bases from J, with 9 bases in between. CDR3 DNA sequence: TGTGCCAGCAGAGGGGACTCCTATGGCTACACCTTC. Translating it yields CASRGDSYGYTF.

This rearrangement joins TRBV12-3 or TRBV12-4 to TRBJ1-5; D not certain. V lost 6 bases to trimming and J lost 7 bases, with 13 bases between them. This CDR3 is built from 13 residues. The CDR3 region is CASSPQSVQPQHF. The CDR3 DNA sequence: TGTGCCAGCAGCCCCCAGAGCGTACAGCCCCAGCATTTT.

CDR3 sequence (DNA): TGCGCCAGCAGCCCGAAGACAGGCTCTGGGGCCAACGTCCTGACTTTC. Its translation: CASSPKTGSGANVLTF. The chain is built from TRBV4-3 and TRBJ2-6; D is perhaps TRBD1 (6 bases). Germline V gene sequence: CDR1 LGHNA, CDR2 YSLEER. Trimming removed 4 bases from V and 0 bases from J, with 10 bases in between. This CDR3 spans 16 amino acids.